The 5 T cell receptor beta chains presented below share a single source sample, sequenced in a study of blood T cell repertoires in COVID-19. TCRdb's table, derived via immunoSEQ multiplex PCR, lists solely in-frame clones and lacks some. The data contain fewer than 250,000 clones, about 87% of them singletons. Source material: peripheral blood. Every receptor here comes from a man aged 55-75 years with acute or convalescent COVID-19.

The rearrangement links TRBV11-1 to TRBJ2-3; 10 bases map to TRBD2. The CDR3 length is 16 residues. Unmatched junction bases numbered 9, after V lost 5 bases and J lost 4 bases. The V gene's germline CDR1 is SGHAT and CDR2 FQDESV (reference sequence). CDR3 in DNA: TGTGCCAGCAGCCCCAGGAGCGGGGGGGCCTCAGATACGCAGTATTTT. It yields the protein CASSPRSGGASDTQYF.

The genes are TRBV11-2 and TRBJ2-3; D remains ambiguous. Germline V CDR1 and CDR2: SGHAT, FQNNGV. This CDR3 spans 13 amino acids. V was pared by 1 base and J by 1 base, with 3 bases between. The CDR3 reads CASSLAGTDTQYF. In DNA, the CDR3 is TGTGCCAGCAGCTTAGCGGGCACAGATACGCAGTATTTT.

At least ten counts were recorded for this clone. The gene calls are TRBV29-1 and TRBJ1-2, with 8 nucleotides matching TRBD1. Germline CDR1 SQVTM, CDR2 ANQGSEA. V was pared by 7 bases and J by 7 bases, with 11 bases of the junction left unmatched. This CDR3 is built from 13 residues. The CDR3 sequence is CSARTGPRRGYTF. As DNA, the CDR3 is TGCAGCGCCAGGACAGGGCCCCGCCGTGGCTACACCTTC.

The V call is TRBV5-1, the J call TRBJ2-7; TRBD1 agrees at 10 bases. Germline V gene sequence: CDR1 SGHRS, CDR2 YFSETQ. J was trimmed by 6 bases and V by 0 bases; bases with no gene match: 3. This CDR3 has 14 amino acids. CDR3 region: CASSLADRGSEQYF. In DNA, the CDR3 is TGCGCCAGCAGCTTGGCGGACAGGGGGTCCGAGCAGTACTTC.

This sequence joins TRBV6-1 and TRBJ1-1, with TRBD1 matching 11 bases. This CDR3 is built from 16 residues. Germline CDR1 reads MNHNS; CDR2 reads SASEGT. V shed 4 bases, J shed 7 bases, and the junction held 11 bases outside the gene matches. DNA of the CDR3: TGTGCCAGCAGTGCGCCCCGGGACAGGGGGGTCCATGAAGCTTTCTTT. The encoded protein is CASSAPRDRGVHEAFF.